What follows are 7 T cell receptor beta chains derived from one specimen sequenced in a study of identical twins. Each CDR3 protein gets one entry after TCRdb re-called the 5' RACE reads with MiXCR. The sample includes 500,000 to 650,000 distinct CDR3 sequences, about 7.6% of them seen just once. These data also featured in a second study, about yellow fever vaccine responses in identical twins.

The sequenced sample was PBMCs. The receptor set was obtained from a woman aged 18 to 35 in good health.

This chain links TRBV4-1 with TRBJ1-1; D gene uncertain. CDR1 MGHRA and CDR2 YSYEKL come from the germline V gene. Deletions cut 1 base from V and 1 base from J, with 10 bases between. This CDR3 region has 15 residues. The CDR3 DNA reads TGCGCCAGCAGCCAAGGTTCGGGATCGAACACTGAAGCTTTCTTT. Protein sequence: CASSQGSGSNTEAFF.

This clonotype was counted only a few times. V and J are TRBV4-1 and TRBJ2-3; D not resolved. Per germline, CDR1 MGHRA and CDR2 YSYEKL. V lost 0 bases, J lost 3 bases, and 13 bases lay in between. This CDR3 spans 16 amino acids. The CDR3, as DNA: TGCGCCAGCAGCCAAGATTTGGCTCCGAGAACAGATACGCAGTATTTT. Translated: CASSQDLAPRTDTQYF.

The rearrangement joins TRBV28 to TRBJ2-3; D gene unclear. Trimming took off 6 bases at V and 5 bases at J, with 30 bases between the two ends. This CDR3 comprises 19 residues. CDR1 MDHEN and CDR2 SYDVKM come from the germline V gene. CDR3 protein: CASSSQRPEIVIPGDTQYF. The CDR3 nucleotides read TGTGCCAGCAGCTCACAGAGACCGGAGATCGTTATTCCCGGAGATACGCAGTATTTT.

This clonotype was counted at least ten times. The V call is TRBV20-1, the J call TRBJ2-1, with 10 bases identical to TRBD2. V gave up 1 base and J gave up 2 bases; unmatched junction bases: 20. The germline CDR1 and CDR2 sequences are DFQATT and SNEGSKA (reference sequence). The CDR3 spans 21 residues. CDR3 residues: CSARVPRGPSGGLGAYNEQFF. In DNA, the CDR3 is TGCAGTGCTAGAGTCCCCCGGGGCCCTAGCGGGGGCCTCGGCGCCTACAATGAGCAGTTCTTC.

V gene TRBV29-1 combines with J gene TRBJ1-1; D call uncertain. Germline V gene lookup returns CDR1 SQVTM and CDR2 ANQGSEA. Trimming took 6 bases from V and 4 from J, leaving 12 bases between them. The CDR3 length is 12 residues. This CDR3 reads CSVVQDVTEAFF. The CDR3 DNA follows: TGCAGCGTCGTTCAGGATGTCACTGAAGCTTTCTTT.

This clonotype occurred many times. The chain uses TRBV25-1 and TRBJ1-3; the D is unclear. This CDR3 spans 12 amino acids. Trimming took off 6 bases at V and 2 bases at J, with 5 bases between the two ends. The V gene's germline CDR1 is MGHDK and CDR2 SYGVNS. The CDR3: CASRPPGNTIYF. CDR3 DNA sequence: TGTGCCAGCAGGCCGCCTGGAAACACCATATATTTT.

This clonotype has only a few counts. The chain joins TRBV28 to TRBJ1-5; maybe TRBD1 (6 bases). CDR1 and CDR2 (germline): MDHEN, SYDVKM. V shed 7 bases and J shed 4 bases, with 17 bases lying between them. The CDR3 contains 15 residues. The CDR3, as DNA: TGTGCCAGCACCCTGGGACATCCGGGGAATCAGCCCCAGCATTTT. Translating it yields CASTLGHPGNQPQHF. Drawing the rest from reference TRBV28 and TRBJ1-5, the complete variable domain is DVKVTQSSRYLVKRTGEKVFLECVQDMDHENMFWYRQDPGLGLRLIYFSYDVKMKEKGDIPEGYSVSREKKERFSLILESASTNQTSMYLCASTLGHPGNQPQHFGDGTRLSIL.